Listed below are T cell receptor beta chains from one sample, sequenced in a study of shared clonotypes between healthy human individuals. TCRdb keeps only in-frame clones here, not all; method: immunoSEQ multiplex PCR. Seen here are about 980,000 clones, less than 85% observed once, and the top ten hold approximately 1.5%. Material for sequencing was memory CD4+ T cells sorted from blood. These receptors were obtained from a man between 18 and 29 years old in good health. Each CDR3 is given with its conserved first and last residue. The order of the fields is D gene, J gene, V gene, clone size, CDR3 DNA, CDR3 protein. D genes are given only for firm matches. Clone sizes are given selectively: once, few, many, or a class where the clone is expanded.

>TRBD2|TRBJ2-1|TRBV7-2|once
TGTGCCAGCAGTCGGACTAGCGGGAGTTACAATGAGCAGTTCTTC
CASSRTSGSYNEQFF
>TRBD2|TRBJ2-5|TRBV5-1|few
TGCGCCAGCAGAATGGGGGGGACCCAAGAGACCCAGTACTTC
CASRMGGTQETQYF
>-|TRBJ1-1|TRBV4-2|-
TGTGCCAGCAGCCAAGATAGGGTGAACACTGAAGCTTTCTTT
CASSQDRVNTEAFF
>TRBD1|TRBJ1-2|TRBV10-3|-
TGTGCCACCTCCCTGGGACAGGAAAGCTATGGCTACACCTTC
CATSLGQESYGYTF
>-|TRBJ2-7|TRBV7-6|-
TGTGCCAGCAGCTTAGCAGGGAAGGCCTACGAGCAGTACTTC
CASSLAGKAYEQYF
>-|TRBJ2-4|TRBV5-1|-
TGCGCCAGCAGCTCCGGACGGAATTTAGCCAAAAACATTCAGTACTTC
CASSSGRNLAKNIQYF
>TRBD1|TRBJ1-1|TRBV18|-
TGTGCCAGCTCACCAGACAGGGGGACTGAAGCTTTCTTT
CASSPDRGTEAFF
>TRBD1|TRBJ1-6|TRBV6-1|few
TGTGCCAGCAGTTCCCGACAGGGCTTTAATTCACCCCTCCACTTT
CASSSRQGFNSPLHF
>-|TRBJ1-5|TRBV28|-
TGTGCCAGCAGTTCTCAGCAGGGCAATCAGCCCCAGCATTTT
CASSSQQGNQPQHF
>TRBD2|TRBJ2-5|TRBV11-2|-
TGTGCCAGCAGCTTACTAGCGGGGGGGAAAGAGACCCAGTACTTC
CASSLLAGGKETQYF
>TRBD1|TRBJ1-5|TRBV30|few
TGTGCCTGGAGTCCTACCGACAGGGGGTCTCAGCCCCAGCATTTT
CAWSPTDRGSQPQHF
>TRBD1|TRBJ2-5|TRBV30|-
TGTGCTGCTTCTAAGGGGGCAGAGACCCAGTACTTC
CAASKGAETQYF
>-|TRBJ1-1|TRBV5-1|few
TGCGCCAGCAGCTTGGGGGAGGGTAAAACTGAAGCTTTCTTT
CASSLGEGKTEAFF
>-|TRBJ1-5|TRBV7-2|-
TGTGCCAGCAGCCTCATGGCCAATCAGCCCCAGCATTTT
CASSLMANQPQHF
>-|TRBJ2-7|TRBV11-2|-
TGTGCCAGCAGCCTCACCGGGACGGTCTCCTACGAGCAGTACTTC
CASSLTGTVSYEQYF
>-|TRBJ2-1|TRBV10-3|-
TGTGCCTCCACCCCGAACAGGGAAAATGAGCAGTTCTTC
CASTPNRENEQFF
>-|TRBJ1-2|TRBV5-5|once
TGTGCCAGCAGCTACACAAGGGGCAATGGCGGCTACACCTTC
CASSYTRGNGGYTF
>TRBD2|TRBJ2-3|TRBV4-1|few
TGCGCCAGCAGCCATGGGGTCGGCGGGGGGGCAAGAGATACGCAGTATTTT
CASSHGVGGGARDTQYF
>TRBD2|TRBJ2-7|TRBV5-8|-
TGTGCCAGCAGCCCGGCGGGGGATTTTTACGAGCAGTACTTC
CASSPAGDFYEQYF
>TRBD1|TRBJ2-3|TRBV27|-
TGTGCCAGCAGTTTATCGACAGGGCACACAGATACGCAGTATTTT
CASSLSTGHTDTQYF
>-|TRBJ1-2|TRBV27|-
TGTGCCAGCAGCGATGGAGCTAGTCCTAACTATGGCTACACCTTC
CASSDGASPNYGYTF
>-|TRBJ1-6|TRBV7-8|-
TGTGCCAGCAGCTTAGGACGAGAGAATTCACCCCTCCACTTT
CASSLGRENSPLHF
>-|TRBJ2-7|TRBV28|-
TGTGCCAGCAGTTTATTGATGACTAGGCCCTCCTACGAGCAGTACTTC
CASSLLMTRPSYEQYF
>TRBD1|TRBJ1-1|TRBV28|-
TGTGCCAGCAGTTCGACAGGGGGCTGGGAGGACACTGAAGCTTTCTTT
CASSSTGGWEDTEAFF
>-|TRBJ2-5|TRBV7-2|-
TGTGCCAGCAGCTTAAGCTCGGAGACCCAGTACTTC
CASSLSSETQYF